This TCR beta chain derives from a study of T cell responses to AZD1222 COVID-19 vaccine. Findings and limits, study-wide: Clonal diversity may have been underestimated in mostly white British donors.

Clones were read by immunoSEQ multiplex PCR, and TCRdb kept only the in-frame ones, dropping some. The sample lists some 120,000 clones; about 91% were seen once. Points on this clone: Its antigen is unidentified.

Trimming stripped 3 bases from V and 1 base from J, with 12 bases between. Germline V gene sequence: CDR1 SNHLY, CDR2 FYNNEI. CDR3 length: 15 residues. The clonotype was recovered from an adult in good health. The rearrangement joins TRBV2 to TRBJ2-5, with D perhaps matching TRBD1 (5 bases). Sequenced here: peripheral blood, sampled on day 0 of AZD1222 vaccination. The DNA for the CDR3 is TGTGCCAGCAGTGATGGGGCAGGCCCCCAAGAGACCCAGTACTTC. Encoded protein: CASSDGAGPQETQYF.